This T cell receptor beta chain is drawn from a study of T cell responses to AZD1222 COVID-19 vaccine. The data were produced by immunoSEQ multiplex PCR, yet TCRdb's version contains in-frame clones alone and is incomplete. The repertoire holds more than 95,000 clones, around 89% seen once, with roughly 7.1% in the top ten. This clone was seen just once. The specimen was peripheral blood, collected 28 days after the second AZD1222 dose. This TCR derives from an adult who received the AZD1222 COVID-19 vaccine.

CDR3 in DNA: TGTGCCAGCAGTCCCCGGGAACTTTATCAGCCCCAGCATTTT. Amino acid sequence: CASSPRELYQPQHF. The chain uses TRBV6-5 and TRBJ1-5; D remains unclear. Per germline, CDR1 MNHEY and CDR2 SVGAGI. The CDR3 extends over 14 amino acids. With 5 bases removed from V and 5 bases from J, the gap between germline ends came to 13 bases.